Described below is a single T cell receptor beta chain sequence and its context. Its antigen is undetermined. This sample's treatment: around 19 received Ad26.COV2.S at low or high dose, single or two shots; 5 received placebo; per-sample allocation not given. Day 63 after the first vaccine or placebo injection was the time point for sampling. From germline, CDR1 is MGHDK and CDR2 SYGVNS. The J segment lost 7 bases and the V segment lost 6 bases, leaving 12 bases of the junction unmatched. CDR3 length equals 15 residues. The sample comes from a study of Ad26.COV2.S vaccination and SARS-CoV-2 variants. Study-wide background: The donor belonged to the COV1001 Ad26.COV2.S trial arm. Ad26.COV2.S given intramuscularly, once or twice 56 days apart. Study-wide results and caveats: Spike-specific TCR breadth was greater after Ad26.COV2.S than placebo. Analyses of TCR breadth and depth may have underestimated total T cell responses.

Sequencing was performed with immunoSEQ multiplex PCR; in TCRdb, only in-frame clones are kept and a portion is missing. This table has a few hundred thousand clones, 75% to 90% appearing once. The sequences come from peripheral blood, collected in a trial of Ad26.COV2.S vaccine versus placebo. The clonotype was recovered from a person aged 18-60 years who received the Ad26.COV2.S COVID-19 vaccine or a placebo. The chain links TRBV25-1 to TRBJ1-2; 9 nucleotides align to TRBD1. The CDR3 spells CASSDAGTGLVGYTF. In DNA form, the CDR3 reads TGTGCCAGCAGCGACGCCGGGACAGGGCTGGTTGGCTACACCTTC.